The present TCR beta chain was sequenced within a study of control samples from healthy donors and cancer patients. TCRdb keeps only in-frame clones here, not all; method: immunoSEQ multiplex PCR. Of 98,000 or so clones in the sample, roughly 83% were seen once. Between the trimmed V and J ends, which lost 0 bases and 4 bases, there was a span of 12 bases. The CDR3 loop spans 15 amino acids. Germline lookup yields CDR1 MNHEY and CDR2 SVGEGT. The V call is TRBV6-2 or TRBV6-3, the J call TRBJ1-2; D is unclear. The clonotype comes from a woman aged 25 to 39 in good health. The sequenced sample consisted of blood. The CDR3 DNA is TGTGCCAGCAGTTACTCTATCTCACCCCTCTATGGCTACACCTTC. Translation: CASSYSISPLYGYTF.